This T cell receptor beta chain was observed in a study of blood T cell repertoires in COVID-19. Overall study: T cells, B-cell-depleted T cells, or PBMCs provided the cDNA or gDNA that served as material.

Per the germline V gene, CDR1 is LGHNA and CDR2 is YSLEER. Trimming removed 2 bases at V and 5 bases at J, with 13 bases between. The CDR3 contains 14 residues. This clone showed up just a few times. Per the original data handling: Nucleated cell number was recorded as an estimate derived from reference gene primer amplification. Profiled with immunoSEQ multiplex PCR; TCRdb holds only in-frame clones, not every one. V and J calls and clone size follow that table, whereas D and trimming were derived from the DNA. The sample has 210,000 or so clones, roughly nine tenths seen once. The gene calls are TRBV4-3 and TRBJ2-7; D is possibly TRBD1 (6 bases). Sequenced input: peripheral blood. This receptor was identified in a woman between 50 and 59 years old with acute or convalescent COVID-19. The CDR3 loop is CASSQQGTAHEQYF. The CDR3 nucleotides are TGCGCCAGCAGCCAACAGGGGACCGCCCACGAGCAGTACTTC.